This paragraph reports one T cell receptor (beta chain). Antigen specificity is unknown. The data were obtained in a study of T-cell memory formation after mild COVID-19. Overall study: Across donors, TCR clusters were largely donor specific.

Study conclusions and caveats: Day 15 to 85 contractors were CD4/CD8 balanced; later expanders leaned CD4+.

A 5'RACE reaction primed in the constant segment made cDNA libraries of TCR alpha and TCR beta, and these carried sample barcodes and UMIs. TCRdb reprocessed the 5' RACE reads via MiXCR and lists one record per CDR3 protein. Of approximately 450,000 distinct CDR3 sequences in the sample, roughly 20% were seen once. V was pared by 6 bases and J by 2 bases, with 14 bases between. There are 14 residues in the CDR3. Germline CDR1 is MNHEY and CDR2 is SVGAGI. The source of this sequence is an adult woman who had mild COVID-19 (a few samples of this study predate the infection). Cell type and time point are not known. Sequenced material: PBMCs or a T cell subset sorted from them (not recorded which). This chain joins TRBV6-5 and TRBJ2-7, with D perhaps TRBD1 or TRBD2 (5 bases each). The CDR3 nucleotides are TGTGCCAGCAGCCGGGACGGAACAACCTACGAGCAGTACTTC. Translated: CASSRDGTTYEQYF.